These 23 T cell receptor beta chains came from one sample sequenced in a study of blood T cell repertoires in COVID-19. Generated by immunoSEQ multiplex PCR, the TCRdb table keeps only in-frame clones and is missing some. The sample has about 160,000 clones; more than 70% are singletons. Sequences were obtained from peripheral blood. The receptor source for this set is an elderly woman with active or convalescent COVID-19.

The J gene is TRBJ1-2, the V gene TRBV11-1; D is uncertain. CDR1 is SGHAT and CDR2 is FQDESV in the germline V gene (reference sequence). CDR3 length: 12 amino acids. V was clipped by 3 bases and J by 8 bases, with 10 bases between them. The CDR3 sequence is CASSFWVQGYTF. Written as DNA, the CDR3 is TGTGCCAGCAGCTTTTGGGTACAGGGCTACACCTTC.

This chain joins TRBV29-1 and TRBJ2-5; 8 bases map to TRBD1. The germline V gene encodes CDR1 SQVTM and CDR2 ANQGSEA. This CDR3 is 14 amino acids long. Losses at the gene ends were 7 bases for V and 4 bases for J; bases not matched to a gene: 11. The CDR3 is CSAAGQGGLETQYF. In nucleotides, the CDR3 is TGCAGCGCTGCAGGACAGGGTGGTTTAGAGACCCAGTACTTC. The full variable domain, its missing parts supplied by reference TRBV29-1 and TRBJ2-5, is SAVISQKPSRDICQRGTSLTIQCQVDSQVTMMFWYRQQPGQSLTLIATANQGSEATYESGFVIDKFPISRPNLTFSTLTVSNMSPEDSSIYLCSAAGQGGLETQYFGPGTRLLVL.

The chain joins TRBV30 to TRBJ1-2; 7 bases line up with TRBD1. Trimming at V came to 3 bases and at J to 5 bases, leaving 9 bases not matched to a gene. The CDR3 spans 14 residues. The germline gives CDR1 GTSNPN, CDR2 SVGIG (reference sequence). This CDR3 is CAWRYAGGKYGYTF. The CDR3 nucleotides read TGTGCCTGGAGATACGCAGGGGGTAAATATGGCTACACCTTC.

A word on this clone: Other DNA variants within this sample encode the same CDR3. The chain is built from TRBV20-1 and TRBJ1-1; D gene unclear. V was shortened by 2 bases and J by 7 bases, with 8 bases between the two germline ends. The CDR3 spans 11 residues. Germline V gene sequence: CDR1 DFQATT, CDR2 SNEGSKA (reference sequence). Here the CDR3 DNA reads TGCAGTGCTAGATCCGGCGGTGAAGCTTTCTTT. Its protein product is CSARSGGEAFF.

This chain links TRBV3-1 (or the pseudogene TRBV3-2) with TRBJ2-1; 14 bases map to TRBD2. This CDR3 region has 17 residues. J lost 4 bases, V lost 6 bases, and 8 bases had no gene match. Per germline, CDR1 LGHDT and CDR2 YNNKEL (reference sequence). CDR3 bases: TGTGCCAGCAGGGGAGGGACTAGCGGGGGACTGTACAATGAGCAGTTCTTC. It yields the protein CASRGGTSGGLYNEQFF.

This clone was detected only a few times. Written as DNA, the CDR3 is TGTGCCAGCACCGGACAGACCCCACGGAATACGCAGTATTTT. Protein: CASTGQTPRNTQYF. The chain combines TRBV2 with TRBJ2-3; D perhaps matches TRBD1 (6 bases). Germline assignment: CDR1 SNHLY and CDR2 FYNNEI. Trimming cost V 7 bases and J 7 bases, with 18 bases left between them. The CDR3 is 14 residues long.

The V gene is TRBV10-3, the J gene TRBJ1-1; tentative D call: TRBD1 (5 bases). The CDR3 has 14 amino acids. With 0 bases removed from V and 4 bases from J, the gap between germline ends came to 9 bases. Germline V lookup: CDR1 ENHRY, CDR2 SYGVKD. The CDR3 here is CAISESTGGTEAFF. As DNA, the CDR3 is TGTGCCATCAGTGAGTCAACGGGGGGCACTGAAGCTTTCTTT.

The CDR3 is CASSLVRANYGYTF. The CDR3 DNA sequence: TGTGCCAGCAGTTTAGTCCGGGCTAACTATGGCTACACCTTC. This chain links TRBV28 with TRBJ1-2; no firm D call. The CDR3 spans 14 residues. The germline gives CDR1 MDHEN, CDR2 SYDVKM. The V gene lost 2 bases and the J gene lost 0 bases, with 7 bases spanning the gap.

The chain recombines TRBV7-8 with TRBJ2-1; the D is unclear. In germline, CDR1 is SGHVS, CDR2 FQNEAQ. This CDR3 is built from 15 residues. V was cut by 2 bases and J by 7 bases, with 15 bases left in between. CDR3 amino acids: CASSLSPTLRNEQFF. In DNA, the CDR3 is TGTGCCAGCAGCTTATCCCCAACTTTGCGTAATGAGCAGTTCTTC.

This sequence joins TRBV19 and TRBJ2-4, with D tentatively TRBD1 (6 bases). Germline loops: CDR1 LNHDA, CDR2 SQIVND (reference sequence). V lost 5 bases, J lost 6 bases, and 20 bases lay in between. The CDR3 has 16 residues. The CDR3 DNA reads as TGTGCCAGTAGTTATCCGAGCACCCGCAGGGGAAACATTCAGTACTTC. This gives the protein CASSYPSTRRGNIQYF.

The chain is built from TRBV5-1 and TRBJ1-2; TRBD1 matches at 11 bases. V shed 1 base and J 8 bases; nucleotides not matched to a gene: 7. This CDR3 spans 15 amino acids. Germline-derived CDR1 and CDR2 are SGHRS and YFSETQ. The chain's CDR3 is CASSLSTGTGGGYTF. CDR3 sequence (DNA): TGCGCCAGCAGCTTGAGCACCGGGACAGGGGGAGGCTACACCTTC. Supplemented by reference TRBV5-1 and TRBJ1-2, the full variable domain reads KAGVTQTPRYLIKTRGQQVTLSCSPISGHRSVSWYQQTPGQGLQFLFEYFSETQRNKGNFPGRFSGRQFSNSRSEMNVSTLELGDSALYLCASSLSTGTGGGYTFGSGTRLTVV.

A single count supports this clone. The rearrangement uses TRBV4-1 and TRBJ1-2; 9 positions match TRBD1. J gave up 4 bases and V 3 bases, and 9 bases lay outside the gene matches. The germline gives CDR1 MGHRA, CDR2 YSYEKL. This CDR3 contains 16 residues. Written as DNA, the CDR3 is TGCGCCAGCAGCCAGGCAAGGACAGGGGTCGTCTATGGCTACACCTTC. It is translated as CASSQARTGVVYGYTF.

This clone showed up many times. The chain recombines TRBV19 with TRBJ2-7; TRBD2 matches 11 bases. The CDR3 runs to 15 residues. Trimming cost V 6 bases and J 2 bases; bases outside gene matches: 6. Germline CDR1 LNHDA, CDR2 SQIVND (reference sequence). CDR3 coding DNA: TGTGCCAGTAGGCCGGGACTAGCGGCTACCTACGAGCAGTACTTC. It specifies CASRPGLAATYEQYF.

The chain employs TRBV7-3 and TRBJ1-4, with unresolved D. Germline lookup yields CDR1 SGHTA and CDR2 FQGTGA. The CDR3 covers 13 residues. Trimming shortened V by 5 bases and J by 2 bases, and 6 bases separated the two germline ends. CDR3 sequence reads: CASSGGTNEKLFF. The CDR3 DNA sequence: TGTGCCAGCAGCGGCGGGACTAATGAAAAACTGTTTTTT.

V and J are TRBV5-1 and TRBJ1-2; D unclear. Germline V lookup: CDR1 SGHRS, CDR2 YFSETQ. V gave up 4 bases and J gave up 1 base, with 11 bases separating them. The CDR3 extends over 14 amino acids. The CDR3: CASSPDGLNYGYTF. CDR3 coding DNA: TGCGCCAGCAGCCCGGACGGACTTAACTATGGCTACACCTTC. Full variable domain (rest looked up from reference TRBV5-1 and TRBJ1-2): KAGVTQTPRYLIKTRGQQVTLSCSPISGHRSVSWYQQTPGQGLQFLFEYFSETQRNKGNFPGRFSGRQFSNSRSEMNVSTLELGDSALYLCASSPDGLNYGYTFGSGTRLTVV.

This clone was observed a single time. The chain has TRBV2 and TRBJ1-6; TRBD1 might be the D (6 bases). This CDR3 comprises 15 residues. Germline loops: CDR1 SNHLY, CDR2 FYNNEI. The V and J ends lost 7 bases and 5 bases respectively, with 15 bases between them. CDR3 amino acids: CASTGQTRNNSPLHF. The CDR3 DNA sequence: TGTGCCAGCACTGGACAGACAAGAAATAATTCACCCCTCCACTTT. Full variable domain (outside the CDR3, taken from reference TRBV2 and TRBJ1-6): EPEVTQTPSHQVTQMGQEVILRCVPISNHLYFYWYRQILGQKVEFLVSFYNNEISEKSEIFDDQFSVERPDGSNFTLKIRSTKLEDSAMYFCASTGQTRNNSPLHFGNGTRLTVT.

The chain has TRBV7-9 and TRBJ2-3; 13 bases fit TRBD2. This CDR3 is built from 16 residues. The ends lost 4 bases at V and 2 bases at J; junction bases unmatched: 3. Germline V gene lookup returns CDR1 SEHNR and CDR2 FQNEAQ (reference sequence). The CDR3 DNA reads TGTGCCAGCAGCTCGGGACTAGCGGGACCCACAGATACGCAGTATTTT. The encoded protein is CASSSGLAGPTDTQYF.

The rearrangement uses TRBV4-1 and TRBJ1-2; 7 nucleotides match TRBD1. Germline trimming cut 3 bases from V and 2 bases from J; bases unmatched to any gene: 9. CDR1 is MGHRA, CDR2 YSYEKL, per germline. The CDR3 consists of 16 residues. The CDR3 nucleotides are TGCGCCAGCAGCCATTCCTCCGGGACAGAGAACTATGGCTACACCTTC. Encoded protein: CASSHSSGTENYGYTF.

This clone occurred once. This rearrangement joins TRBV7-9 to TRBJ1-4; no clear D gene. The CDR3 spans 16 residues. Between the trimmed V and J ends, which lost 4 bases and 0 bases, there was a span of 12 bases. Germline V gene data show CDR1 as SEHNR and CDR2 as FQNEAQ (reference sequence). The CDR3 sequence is CASSYPGGPTNEKLFF. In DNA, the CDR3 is TGTGCCAGCAGCTACCCGGGAGGGCCAACTAATGAAAAACTGTTTTTT.

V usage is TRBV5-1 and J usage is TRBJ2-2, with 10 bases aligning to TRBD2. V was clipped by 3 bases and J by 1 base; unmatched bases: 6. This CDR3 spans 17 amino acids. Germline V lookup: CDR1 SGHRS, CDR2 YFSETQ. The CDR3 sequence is CASSWTSGAMNTGELFF. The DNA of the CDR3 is TGCGCCAGCAGCTGGACTAGCGGAGCGATGAACACCGGGGAGCTGTTTTTT.

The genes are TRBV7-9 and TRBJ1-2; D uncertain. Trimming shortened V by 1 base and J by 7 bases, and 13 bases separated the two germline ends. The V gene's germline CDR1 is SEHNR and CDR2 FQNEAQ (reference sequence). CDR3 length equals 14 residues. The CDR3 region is CASSLETDLSGYTF. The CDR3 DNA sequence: TGTGCCAGCAGCTTAGAAACAGATTTATCTGGCTACACCTTC.

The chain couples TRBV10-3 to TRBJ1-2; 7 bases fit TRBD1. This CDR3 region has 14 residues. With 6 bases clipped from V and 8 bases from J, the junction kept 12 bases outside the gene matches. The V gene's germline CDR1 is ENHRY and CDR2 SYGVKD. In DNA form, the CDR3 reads TGTGCCATCAGAGTGGGACAGAACCCCGCAGGCTACACCTTC. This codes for CAIRVGQNPAGYTF.

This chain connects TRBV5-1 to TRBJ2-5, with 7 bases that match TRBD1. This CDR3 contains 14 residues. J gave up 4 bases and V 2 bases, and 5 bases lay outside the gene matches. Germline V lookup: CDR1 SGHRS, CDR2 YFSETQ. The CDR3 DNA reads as TGCGCCAGCAGCTTAGGGCCAGGGGGAGAGACCCAGTACTTC. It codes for CASSLGPGGETQYF.